This T cell receptor beta chain came from a study of spatial heterogeneity in lung cancer. Study in general: Tumor-region TCR transcript counts correlated strongly with a T cell module score from matched bulk RNA-seq.

MiXCR, applied by TCRdb to the 5' RACE reads, yields one record per CDR3 protein. The sample holds some 97,000 distinct CDR3 sequences, about 4.6% seen once. The CDR3 runs 14 residues. The germline V gene has CDR1 SGHRS and CDR2 YFSETQ. The time point: sample taken at primary tumor resection. No cell sorting; template was whole RNA from tumor, lung tissue or PBMC. Study-level points and caveats: Alpha chains reached an estimated coverage of 5.5% to 8% of tumor T cells, and beta chains approximately 14%. Expanded alpha and beta TCR counts within tumors tracked tumor mutation counts.

As regards this clonotype: Its antigen is still unknown. With a much larger clone just one base away, this may be a read error.

The source is a male donor with early-stage non-small cell lung cancer. Sequenced here: lung tumor tissue, sampled at surgery. V gene TRBV5-1 combines with J gene TRBJ1-3, with D unclear. For the CDR3, the DNA is TGCGCCAGCAGCTTGATGTCTCCTGGAAACACCACATATTTT. This gives the protein CASSLMSPGNTTYF.